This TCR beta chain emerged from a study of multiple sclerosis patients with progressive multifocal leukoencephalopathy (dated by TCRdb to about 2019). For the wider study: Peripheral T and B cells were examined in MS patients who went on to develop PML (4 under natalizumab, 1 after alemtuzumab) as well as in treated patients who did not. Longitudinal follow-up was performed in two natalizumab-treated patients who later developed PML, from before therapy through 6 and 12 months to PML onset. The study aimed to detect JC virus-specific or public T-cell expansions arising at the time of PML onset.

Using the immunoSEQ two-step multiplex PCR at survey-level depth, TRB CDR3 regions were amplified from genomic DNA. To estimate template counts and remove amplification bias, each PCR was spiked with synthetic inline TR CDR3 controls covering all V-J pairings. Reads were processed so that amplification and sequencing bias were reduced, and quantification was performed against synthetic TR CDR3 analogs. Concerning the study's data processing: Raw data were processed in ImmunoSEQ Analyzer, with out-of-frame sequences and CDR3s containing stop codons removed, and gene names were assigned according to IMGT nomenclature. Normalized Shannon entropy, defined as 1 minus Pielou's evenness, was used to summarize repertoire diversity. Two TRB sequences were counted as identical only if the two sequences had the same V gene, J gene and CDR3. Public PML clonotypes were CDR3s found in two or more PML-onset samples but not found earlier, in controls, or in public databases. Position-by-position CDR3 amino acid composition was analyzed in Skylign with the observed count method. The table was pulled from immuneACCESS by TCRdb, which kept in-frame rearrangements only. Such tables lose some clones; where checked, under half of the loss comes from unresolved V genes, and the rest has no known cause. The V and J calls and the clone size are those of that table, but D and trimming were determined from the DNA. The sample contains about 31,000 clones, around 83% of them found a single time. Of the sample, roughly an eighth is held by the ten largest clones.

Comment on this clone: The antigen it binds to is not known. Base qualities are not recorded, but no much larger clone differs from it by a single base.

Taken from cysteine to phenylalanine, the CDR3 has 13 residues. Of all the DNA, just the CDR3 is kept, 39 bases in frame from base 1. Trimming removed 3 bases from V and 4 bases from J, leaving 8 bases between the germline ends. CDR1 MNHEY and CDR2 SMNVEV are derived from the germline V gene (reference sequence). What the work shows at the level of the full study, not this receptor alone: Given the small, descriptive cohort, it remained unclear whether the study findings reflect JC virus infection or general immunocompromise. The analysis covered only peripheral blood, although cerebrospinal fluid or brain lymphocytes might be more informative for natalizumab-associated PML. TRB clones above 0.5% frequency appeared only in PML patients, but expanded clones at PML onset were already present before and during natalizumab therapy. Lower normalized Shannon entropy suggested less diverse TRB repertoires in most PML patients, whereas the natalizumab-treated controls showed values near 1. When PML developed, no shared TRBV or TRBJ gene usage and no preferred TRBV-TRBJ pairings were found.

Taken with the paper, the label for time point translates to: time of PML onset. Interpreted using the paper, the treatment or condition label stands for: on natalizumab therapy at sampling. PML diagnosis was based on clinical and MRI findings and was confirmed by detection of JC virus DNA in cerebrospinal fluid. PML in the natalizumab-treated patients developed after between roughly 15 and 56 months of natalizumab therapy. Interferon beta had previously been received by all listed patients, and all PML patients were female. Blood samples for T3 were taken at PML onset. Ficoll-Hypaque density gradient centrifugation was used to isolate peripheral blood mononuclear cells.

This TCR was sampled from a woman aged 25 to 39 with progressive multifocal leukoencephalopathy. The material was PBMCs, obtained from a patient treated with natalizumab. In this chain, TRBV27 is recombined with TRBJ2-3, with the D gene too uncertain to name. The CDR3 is CASSLASADTQYF. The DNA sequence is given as TGTGCCAGCAGTTTGGCTAGTGCAGATACGCAGTATTTT.